The present entry profiles one TCR beta chain with its context. Its matching antigen is unknown. These data originate in a study of shared clonotypes between healthy human individuals. Study-level background: Plates per donor: three CD4 naive, three CD4 memory, two CD8 naive, one CD8 memory.

Repertoires were generated with immunoSEQ multiplex PCR, while TCRdb's copy carries only in-frame clones and drops some. The sample has approximately 2.5 million clones, 90% to 95% seen once; the top ten hold around 0.37%. Germline assignment: CDR1 SGHRS and CDR2 YFSETQ. The CDR3 is 15 residues long. Trimming cost V 6 bases and J 0 bases, with 15 bases left between them. Whole-study findings and limits: Since donors were few, the genetic and exposure-history diversity represented was limited. Naive subsets generally exceeded memory subsets in estimated richness.

V is TRBV5-1 and J is TRBJ2-5, with TRBD1 as a possible D gene (5 bases). Sample: naive CD4+ T cells from PBMCs. This sample's subset: CD45RA+ positively selected. The sequence derives from a man younger than 30 in good health. Some clones in this sample may be carry-over from other donors' samples. The chain's CDR3 is CASTSFLGHQETQYF. CDR3 nucleotide sequence: TGCGCCAGCACCAGCTTCCTGGGGCACCAAGAGACCCAGTACTTC. The whole variable domain, filled in from reference TRBV5-1 and TRBJ2-5, reads KAGVTQTPRYLIKTRGQQVTLSCSPISGHRSVSWYQQTPGQGLQFLFEYFSETQRNKGNFPGRFSGRQFSNSRSEMNVSTLELGDSALYLCASTSFLGHQETQYFGPGTRLLVL.